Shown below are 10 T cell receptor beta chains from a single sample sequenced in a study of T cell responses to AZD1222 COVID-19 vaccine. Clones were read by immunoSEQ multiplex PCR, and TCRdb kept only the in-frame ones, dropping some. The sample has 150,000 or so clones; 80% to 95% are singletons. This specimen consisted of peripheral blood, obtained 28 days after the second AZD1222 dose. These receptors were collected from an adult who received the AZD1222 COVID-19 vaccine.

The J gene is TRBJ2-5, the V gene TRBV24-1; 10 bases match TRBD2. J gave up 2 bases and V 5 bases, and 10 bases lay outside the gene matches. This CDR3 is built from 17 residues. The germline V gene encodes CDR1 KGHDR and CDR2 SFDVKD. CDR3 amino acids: CATSGGDSAGGQETQYF. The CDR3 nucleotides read TGTGCCACCAGTGGTGGAGATTCAGCGGGGGGGCAAGAGACCCAGTACTTC.

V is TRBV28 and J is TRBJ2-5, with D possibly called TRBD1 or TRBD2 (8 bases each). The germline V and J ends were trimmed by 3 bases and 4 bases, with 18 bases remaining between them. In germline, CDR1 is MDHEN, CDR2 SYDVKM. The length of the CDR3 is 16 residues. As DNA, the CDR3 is TGTGCCAGCAGTTTGCATGATAGCGGGACAGGAGAGACCCAGTACTTC. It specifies CASSLHDSGTGETQYF.

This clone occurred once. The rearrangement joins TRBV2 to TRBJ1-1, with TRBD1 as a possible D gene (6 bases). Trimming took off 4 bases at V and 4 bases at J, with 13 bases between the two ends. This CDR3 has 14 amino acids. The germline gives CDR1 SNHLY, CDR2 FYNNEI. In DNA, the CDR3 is TGTGCCAGCAGTGGGCCACAGGGTGGCACTGAAGCTTTCTTT. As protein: CASSGPQGGTEAFF.

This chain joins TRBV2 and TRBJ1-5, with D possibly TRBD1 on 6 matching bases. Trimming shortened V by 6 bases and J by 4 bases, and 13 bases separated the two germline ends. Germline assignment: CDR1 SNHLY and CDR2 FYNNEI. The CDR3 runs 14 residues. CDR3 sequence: CASRADQGNQPQHF. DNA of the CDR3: TGTGCCAGCAGGGCAGACCAGGGGAATCAGCCCCAGCATTTT. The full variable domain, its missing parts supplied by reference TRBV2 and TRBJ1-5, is EPEVTQTPSHQVTQMGQEVILRCVPISNHLYFYWYRQILGQKVEFLVSFYNNEISEKSEIFDDQFSVERPDGSNFTLKIRSTKLEDSAMYFCASRADQGNQPQHFGDGTRLSIL.

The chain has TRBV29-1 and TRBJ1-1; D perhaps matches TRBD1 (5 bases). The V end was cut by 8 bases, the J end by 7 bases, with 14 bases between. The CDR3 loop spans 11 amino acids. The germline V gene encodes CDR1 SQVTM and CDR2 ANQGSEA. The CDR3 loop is CSYGARGEAFF. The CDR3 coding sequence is TGCAGCTACGGGGCTCGGGGTGAAGCTTTCTTT. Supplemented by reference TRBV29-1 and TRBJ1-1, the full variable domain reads SAVISQKPSRDICQRGTSLTIQCQVDSQVTMMFWYRQQPGQSLTLIATANQGSEATYESGFVIDKFPISRPNLTFSTLTVSNMSPEDSSIYLCSYGARGEAFFGQGTRLTVV.

CDR3 residues: CATSLSGGFGYTF. The CDR3 DNA follows: TGTGCCACTTCCCTCTCTGGGGGGTTTGGCTACACCTTC. V and J are TRBV27 and TRBJ1-2, with TRBD1 as a possible D gene (5 bases). Trimming took off 10 bases at V and 7 bases at J, with 19 bases between the two ends. Germline loops: CDR1 MNHEY, CDR2 SMNVEV (reference sequence). The CDR3 is 13 amino acids.

This CDR3 reads CASSPSIAGDYEQYF. The CDR3 DNA is TGTGCCAGCTCACCATCGATAGCGGGTGACTACGAGCAGTACTTC. The chain carries TRBV18 and TRBJ2-7, with TRBD2 matching over 7 bases. This CDR3 has 15 amino acids. Germline loops: CDR1 KGHSH, CDR2 LQKENI. The junction had 7 bases not matched to a gene; V was cut back by 2 bases and J by 3 bases.

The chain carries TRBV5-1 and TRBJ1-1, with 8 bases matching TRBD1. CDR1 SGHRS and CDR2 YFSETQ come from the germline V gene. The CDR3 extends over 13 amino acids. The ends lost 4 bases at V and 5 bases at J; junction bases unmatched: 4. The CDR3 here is CASSVGQGTEAFF. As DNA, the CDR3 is TGCGCCAGCAGCGTCGGACAGGGTACTGAAGCTTTCTTT.

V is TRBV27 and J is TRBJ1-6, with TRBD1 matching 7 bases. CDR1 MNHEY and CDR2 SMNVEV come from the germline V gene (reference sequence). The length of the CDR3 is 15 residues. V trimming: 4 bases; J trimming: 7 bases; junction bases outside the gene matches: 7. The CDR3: CASSSSGGRNSPLHF. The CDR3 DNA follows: TGTGCCAGCAGTTCCTCAGGGGGTCGGAATTCACCCCTCCACTTT.

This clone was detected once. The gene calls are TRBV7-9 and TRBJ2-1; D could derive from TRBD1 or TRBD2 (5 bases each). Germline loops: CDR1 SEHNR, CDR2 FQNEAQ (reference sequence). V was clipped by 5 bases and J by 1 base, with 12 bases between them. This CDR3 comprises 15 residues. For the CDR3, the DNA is TGTGCCAGCAGCCGTGGGGGATGGTCCTACAATGAGCAGTTCTTC. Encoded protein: CASSRGGWSYNEQFF. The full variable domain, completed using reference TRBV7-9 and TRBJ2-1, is DTGVSQNPRHKITKRGQNVTFRCDPISEHNRLYWYRQTLGQGPEFLTYFQNEAQLEKSRLLSDRFSAERPKGSFSTLEIQRTEQGDSAMYLCASSRGGWSYNEQFFGPGTRLTVL.